What follows are 2 T cell receptor beta chains derived from one specimen sequenced in a study of cytomegalovirus exposure and HLA in healthy donors. PCR was performed using 60 Vbeta and 13 Jbeta primers. Some clones are missing from TCRdb's copy, which holds only in-frame ones; the method was immunoSEQ multiplex PCR. The table lists tens of thousands of clones, 81% of them singletons. Sample: PBMCs. Receptor source: a girl aged 2 to 10 in good health and CMV-seropositive.

The chain combines TRBV4-1 with TRBJ1-2; the match to TRBD1 covers 11 bases. The CDR3 is 16 amino acids. Losses at the gene ends were 1 base for V and 1 base for J; bases not matched to a gene: 2. Germline lookup yields CDR1 MGHRA and CDR2 YSYEKL. CDR3 loop: CASSQVGTGGNYGYTF. For the CDR3, the DNA is TGCGCCAGCAGCCAAGTGGGGACAGGGGGTAACTATGGCTACACCTTC.

The V gene is TRBV7-9, the J gene TRBJ1-1, with a tentative D call TRBD1 (5 bases). The CDR3 runs to 17 residues. V lost 4 bases to trimming and J lost 1 base, with 19 bases between them. Germline CDR1 and CDR2: SEHNR and FQNEAQ (reference sequence). CDR3 nucleotide sequence: TGTGCCAGCAGCTCCCCTGTGCAGGGACTGCGGAACACTGAAGCTTTCTTT. Amino acids: CASSSPVQGLRNTEAFF.